The text below deals with one TCR beta chain. Trimming removed 9 bases from V and 7 bases from J; junction bases left unmatched: 5. The germline V gene encodes CDR1 MNHEY and CDR2 SVGAGI. The CDR3 runs to 12 residues. TCRdb reprocessed the 5' RACE reads via MiXCR and lists one record per CDR3 protein. The top ten clones hold around 18% of a sample with some 350,000 distinct CDR3 sequences, 9.5% to 13% of them seen once. The data belong to a study of T cells after yellow fever vaccination. Across the whole study: Libraries from low-cell-number fractions were prepared with the SMART-Seq v4 Ultra Low Input RNA kit.

V usage is TRBV6-5 and J usage is TRBJ1-4, with TRBD1 matching over 7 bases. The sequencing here drew on PBMCs, taken on the day of the first yellow fever vaccination. This receptor was taken from a man aged 18 to 29 who received the YFV17D yellow fever vaccine. CDR3 in DNA: TGTGCCAGTAAAGACAGGGTTGAAAAACTGTTTTTT. Its translation is CASKDRVEKLFF.